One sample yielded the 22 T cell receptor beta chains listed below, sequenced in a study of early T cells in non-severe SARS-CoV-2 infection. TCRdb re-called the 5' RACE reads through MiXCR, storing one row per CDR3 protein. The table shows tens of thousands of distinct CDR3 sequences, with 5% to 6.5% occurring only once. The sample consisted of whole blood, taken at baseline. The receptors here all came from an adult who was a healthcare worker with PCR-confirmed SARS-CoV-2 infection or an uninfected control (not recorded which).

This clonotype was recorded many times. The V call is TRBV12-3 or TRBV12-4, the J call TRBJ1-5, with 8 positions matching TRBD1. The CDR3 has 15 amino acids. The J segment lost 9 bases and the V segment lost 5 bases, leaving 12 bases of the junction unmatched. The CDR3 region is CASSDSDRDKWPQHF. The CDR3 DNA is TGTGCCAGCAGTGATTCGGACAGGGACAAATGGCCCCAGCATTTT.

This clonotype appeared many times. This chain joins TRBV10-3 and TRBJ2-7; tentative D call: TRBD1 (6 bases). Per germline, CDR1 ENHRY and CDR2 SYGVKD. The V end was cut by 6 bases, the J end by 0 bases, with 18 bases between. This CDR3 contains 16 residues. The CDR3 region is CAISKYPRDNSYEQYF. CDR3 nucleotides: TGTGCCATCAGCAAGTATCCCCGGGACAACTCCTACGAGCAGTACTTC.

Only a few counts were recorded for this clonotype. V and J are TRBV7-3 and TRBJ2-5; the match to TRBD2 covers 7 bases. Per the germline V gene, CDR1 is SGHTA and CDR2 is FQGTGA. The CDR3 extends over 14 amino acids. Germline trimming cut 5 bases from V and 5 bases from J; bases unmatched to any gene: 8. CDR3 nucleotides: TGTGCCAGCAGCCGCGGGGGTAGCTGGGAGACCCAGTACTTC. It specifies CASSRGGSWETQYF.

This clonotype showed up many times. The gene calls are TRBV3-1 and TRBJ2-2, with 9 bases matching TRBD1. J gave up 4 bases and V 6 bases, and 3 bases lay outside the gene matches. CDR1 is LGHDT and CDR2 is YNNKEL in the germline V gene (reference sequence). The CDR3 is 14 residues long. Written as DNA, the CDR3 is TGTGCCAGCAGACTACAGGGGGCCACCGGGGAGCTGTTTTTT. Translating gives CASRLQGATGELFF.

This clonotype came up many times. This chain's CDR3 is CASRRLAVHQAYEQYF. The CDR3 DNA reads as TGTGCCAGCAGAAGACTAGCGGTTCACCAGGCCTACGAGCAGTACTTC. This chain joins TRBV6-2 or TRBV6-3 and TRBJ2-7, with TRBD2 matching 9 bases. The ends lost 6 bases at V and 2 bases at J; junction bases unmatched: 11. Germline CDR1 reads MNHEY; CDR2 reads SVGEGT. CDR3 length equals 16 residues.

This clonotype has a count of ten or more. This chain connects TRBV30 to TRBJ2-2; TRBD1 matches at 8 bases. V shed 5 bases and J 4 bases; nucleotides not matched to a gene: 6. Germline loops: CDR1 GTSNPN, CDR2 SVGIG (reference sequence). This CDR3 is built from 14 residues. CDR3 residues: CAWSTGDFTGELFF. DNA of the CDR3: TGTGCCTGGTCGACAGGGGATTTCACCGGGGAGCTGTTTTTT.

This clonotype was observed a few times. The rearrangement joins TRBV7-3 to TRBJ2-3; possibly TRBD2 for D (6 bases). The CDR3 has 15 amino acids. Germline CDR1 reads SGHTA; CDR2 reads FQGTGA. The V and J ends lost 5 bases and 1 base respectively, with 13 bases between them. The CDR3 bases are TGTGCCAGCAGCCCCTATTCGGGGGGCACAGATACGCAGTATTTT. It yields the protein CASSPYSGGTDTQYF. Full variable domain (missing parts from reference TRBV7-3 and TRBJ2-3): GAGVSQTPSNKVTEKGKYVELRCDPISGHTALYWYRQSLGQGPEFLIYFQGTGAADDSGLPNDRFFAVRPEGSVSTLKIQRTERGDSAVYLCASSPYSGGTDTQYFGPGTRLTVL.

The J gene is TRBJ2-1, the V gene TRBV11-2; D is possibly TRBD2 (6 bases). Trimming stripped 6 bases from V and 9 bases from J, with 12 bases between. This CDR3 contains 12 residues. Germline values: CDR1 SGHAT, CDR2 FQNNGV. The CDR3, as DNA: TGTGCCAGCAGTTCGACTAGAAGTGAGCAGTTCTTC. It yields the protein CASSSTRSEQFF.

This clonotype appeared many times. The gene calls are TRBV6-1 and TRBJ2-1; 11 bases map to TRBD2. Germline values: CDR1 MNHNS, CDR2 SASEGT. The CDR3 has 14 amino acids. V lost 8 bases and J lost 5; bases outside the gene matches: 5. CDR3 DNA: TGTGCCAGCCAGGGGACTAGCGGAAACAATGAGCAGTTCTTC. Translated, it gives CASQGTSGNNEQFF.

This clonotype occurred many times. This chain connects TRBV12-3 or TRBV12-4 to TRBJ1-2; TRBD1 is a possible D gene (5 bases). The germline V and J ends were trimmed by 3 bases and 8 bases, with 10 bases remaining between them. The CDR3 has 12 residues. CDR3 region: CASSLSRGGYTF. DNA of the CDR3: TGTGCCAGCAGTTTGTCCCGGGGGGGCTACACCTTC.

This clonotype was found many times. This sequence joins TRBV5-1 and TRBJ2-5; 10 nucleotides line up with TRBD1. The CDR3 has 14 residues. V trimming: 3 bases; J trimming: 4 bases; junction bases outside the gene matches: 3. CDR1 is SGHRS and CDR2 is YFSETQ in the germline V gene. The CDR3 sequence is CASSYDRGRETQYF. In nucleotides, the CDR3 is TGCGCCAGCAGCTATGACAGGGGGCGAGAGACCCAGTACTTC.

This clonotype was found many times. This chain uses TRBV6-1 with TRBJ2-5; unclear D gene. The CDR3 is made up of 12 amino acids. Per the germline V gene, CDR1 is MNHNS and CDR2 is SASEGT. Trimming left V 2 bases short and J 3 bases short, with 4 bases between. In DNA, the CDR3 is TGTGCCAGCAGTGAACTCAAAGAGACCCAGTACTTC. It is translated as CASSELKETQYF.

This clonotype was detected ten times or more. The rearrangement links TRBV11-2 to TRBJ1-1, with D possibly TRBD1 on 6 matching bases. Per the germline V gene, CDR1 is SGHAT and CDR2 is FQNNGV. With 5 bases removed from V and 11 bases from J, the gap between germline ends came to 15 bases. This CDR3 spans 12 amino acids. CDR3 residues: CASSLIQGWAFF. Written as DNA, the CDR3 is TGTGCCAGCAGCCTGATACAGGGATGGGCTTTCTTT.

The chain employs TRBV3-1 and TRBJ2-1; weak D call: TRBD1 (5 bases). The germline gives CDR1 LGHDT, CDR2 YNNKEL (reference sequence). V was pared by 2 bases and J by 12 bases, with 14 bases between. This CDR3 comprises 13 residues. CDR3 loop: CASSQSTTGRQFF. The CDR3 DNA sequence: TGTGCCAGCAGCCAATCGACCACAGGTCGGCAGTTCTTC.

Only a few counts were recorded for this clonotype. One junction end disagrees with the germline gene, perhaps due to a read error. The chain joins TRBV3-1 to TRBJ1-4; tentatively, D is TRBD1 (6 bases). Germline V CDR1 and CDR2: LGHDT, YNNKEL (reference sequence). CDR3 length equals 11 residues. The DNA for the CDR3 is TGCGGAACAGGGTATAATGAAAAACTGTTTTTT. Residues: CGTGYNEKLFF. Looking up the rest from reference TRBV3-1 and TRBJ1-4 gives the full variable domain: DTAVSQTPKYLVTQMGNDKSIKCEQNLGHDTMYWYKQDSKKFLKIMFSYNNKELIINETVPNRFSPKSPDKAHLNLHINSLELGDSAVYFCGTGYNEKLFFGSGTQLSVL.

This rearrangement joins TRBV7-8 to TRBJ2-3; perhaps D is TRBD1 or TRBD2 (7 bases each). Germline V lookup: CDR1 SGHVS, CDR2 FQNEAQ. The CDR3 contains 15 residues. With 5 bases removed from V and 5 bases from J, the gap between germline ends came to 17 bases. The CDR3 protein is CASSQQGGGVDTQYF. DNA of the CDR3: TGTGCCAGCAGCCAGCAGGGGGGGGGCGTAGATACGCAGTATTTT.

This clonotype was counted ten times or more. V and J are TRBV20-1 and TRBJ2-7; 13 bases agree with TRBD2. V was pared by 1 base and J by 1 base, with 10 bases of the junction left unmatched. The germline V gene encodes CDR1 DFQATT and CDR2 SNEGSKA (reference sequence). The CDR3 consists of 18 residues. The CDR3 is CSARVGTSGTQGSYEQYF. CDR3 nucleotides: TGCAGTGCTAGAGTCGGGACTAGCGGGACCCAGGGGTCCTACGAGCAGTACTTC.

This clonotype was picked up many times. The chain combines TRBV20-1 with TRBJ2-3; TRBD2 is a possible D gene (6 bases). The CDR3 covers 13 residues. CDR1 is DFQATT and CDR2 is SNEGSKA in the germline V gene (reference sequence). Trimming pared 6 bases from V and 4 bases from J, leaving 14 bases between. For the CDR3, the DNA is TGCAGTGCGACCCCGCGGGGCCCAGATACGCAGTATTTT. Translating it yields CSATPRGPDTQYF.

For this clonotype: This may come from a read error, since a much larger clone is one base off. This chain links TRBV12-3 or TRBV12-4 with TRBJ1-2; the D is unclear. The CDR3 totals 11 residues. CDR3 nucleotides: TGTGTCAGCAGTTTTGCCTATGGCTACACCTTC. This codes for CVSSFAYGYTF.

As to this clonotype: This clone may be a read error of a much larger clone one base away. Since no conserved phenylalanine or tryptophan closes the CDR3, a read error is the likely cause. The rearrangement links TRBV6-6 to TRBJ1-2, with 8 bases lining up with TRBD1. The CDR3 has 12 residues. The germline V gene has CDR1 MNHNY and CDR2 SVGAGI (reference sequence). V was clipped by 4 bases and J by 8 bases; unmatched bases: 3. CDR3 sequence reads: CASSSDREGYTY. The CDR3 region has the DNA TGTGCCAGCAGTTCGGACAGGGAGGGCTACACCTAC.

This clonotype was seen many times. CDR3 in amino acids: CSARDKKHSNQPQHF. CDR3 DNA: TGCAGTGCTAGAGATAAAAAACATAGCAATCAGCCCCAGCATTTT. The genes are TRBV20-1 and TRBJ1-5; no clear D gene. CDR3 size: 15 residues. The germline CDR1 and CDR2 sequences are DFQATT and SNEGSKA (reference sequence). Deletions cut 0 bases from V and 0 bases from J, with 9 bases between.

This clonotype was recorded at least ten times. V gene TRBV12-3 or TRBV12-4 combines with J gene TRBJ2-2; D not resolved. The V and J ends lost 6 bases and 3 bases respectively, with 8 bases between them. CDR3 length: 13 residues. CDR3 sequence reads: CASRLRYTGELFF. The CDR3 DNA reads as TGTGCCAGCAGGCTAAGGTACACCGGGGAGCTGTTTTTT.